Below are 11 T cell receptor beta chains sequenced from a single sample in a study of CDR3 diversity in severe acne. TCRdb re-called the PCR reads through MiXCR, storing one row per CDR3 protein. This sample carries around 83,000 distinct CDR3 sequences, approximately 49% of them seen once, and the ten largest clones take about 9.9%. The sequenced material came from blood. The receptor source for this set is a male donor with severe acne vulgaris.

With respect to this clonotype: An end of the junction does not agree with germline; a read error may underlie this. The J gene is TRBJ2-2, the V gene TRBV6-5; 8 bases align to TRBD1. This CDR3 is built from 16 residues. CDR1 is MNHEY, CDR2 SVGAGI, per germline. Written as DNA, the CDR3 is TGTGCCAGCACCAATACAGGGGGGACCAGCACCGGGGAGCTGTCTTTT. It codes for CASTNTGGTSTGELSF.

In regard to this clonotype: This could be a read error, since a much larger clone is one nucleotide away. The rearrangement joins TRBV5-6 to TRBJ2-1, with 10 bases aligning to TRBD2. The length of the CDR3 is 15 residues. Germline V gene lookup returns CDR1 SGHDT and CDR2 YYEEEE. The junction had 10 bases not matched to a gene; V was cut back by 7 bases and J by 6 bases. As DNA, the CDR3 is TGTGCCAGCTGCCCGGGACTAGCGACCCTCAATGAGCAGTTCTTC. This encodes CASCPGLATLNEQFF.

This chain joins TRBV6-5 and TRBJ2-1; tentative D call: TRBD2 (7 bases). V lost 6 bases and J 2 bases, leaving 23 bases between the germline ends. Germline V lookup: CDR1 MNHEY, CDR2 SVGAGI. This CDR3 has 18 amino acids. The CDR3 DNA sequence: TGTGCCAGCAGCCAAGTGGTGTTCTTGCGGGGGCCCTACAATGAGCAGTTCTTC. Protein: CASSQVVFLRGPYNEQFF.

This clonotype has a handful of counts. V usage is TRBV14 and J usage is TRBJ1-5, with a tentative D call TRBD1 (6 bases). From germline, CDR1 is SGHDN and CDR2 FVKESK. This CDR3 region has 16 residues. V was trimmed by 0 bases and J by 4 bases, leaving 13 bases between them. CDR3 coding DNA: TGTGCCAGCAGCCAAGATCGGGGGCGGGCTAATCAGCCCCAGCATTTT. Translating it yields CASSQDRGRANQPQHF.

The chain joins TRBV6-5 to TRBJ1-2; 10 nucleotides align to TRBD1. V dropped 6 bases and J dropped 3; count of bases not matched to a gene: 7. The CDR3 totals 15 residues. Germline assignment: CDR1 MNHEY and CDR2 SVGAGI. The CDR3 nucleotides are TGTGCCAGCAGACCCGGACAGGGGGGCGACTATGGCTACACCTTC. The encoded protein is CASRPGQGGDYGYTF.

This clonotype showed up just a few times. J is TRBJ2-5 and V is TRBV7-8; D call uncertain. The CDR3 has 11 residues. Germline CDR1 is SGHVS and CDR2 is FQNEAQ. V was cut by 1 base and J by 7 bases, with 4 bases left in between. CDR3: CASSLEGTQYF. The CDR3 coding sequence is TGTGCCAGCAGCTTAGAGGGGACCCAGTACTTC.

The chain uses TRBV9 and TRBJ1-5; 9 nucleotides line up with TRBD1. Germline CDR1 reads SGDLS; CDR2 reads YYNGEE. After removal of 0 bases from V and 0 bases from J, the junction contained 7 bases not matched to a gene. The CDR3 is 18 amino acids. Here the CDR3 DNA reads TGTGCCAGCAGCGTAGCCGGGACAGGGAGTCATAGCAATCAGCCCCAGCATTTT. Translation: CASSVAGTGSHSNQPQHF.

The chain has TRBV28 and TRBJ2-7; tentative D call: TRBD2 (5 bases). Germline V CDR1 and CDR2: MDHEN, SYDVKM. The CDR3 has 14 amino acids. Trimming left V 1 base short and J 7 bases short, with 14 bases between. CDR3 coding DNA: TGTGCCAGCAGTTTATCAGAGGCGGGTAGGGAGCAGTACGTC. Amino acids: CASSLSEAGREQYV.

The chain carries TRBV5-6 and TRBJ1-1; D is perhaps TRBD1 (6 bases). CDR3 size: 14 residues. The V gene's germline CDR1 is SGHDT and CDR2 YYEEEE. Trimming shortened V by 4 bases and J by 4 bases, and 14 bases separated the two germline ends. The CDR3 here is CASSGGGQGTEAFF. As DNA, the CDR3 is TGTGCCAGCAGCGGCGGGGGGCAGGGCACTGAAGCTTTCTTT.

Comment on this clonotype: One junction end does not reproduce the germline sequence, and a read error may be involved. The chain employs TRBV12-5 and TRBJ2-3; 7 nucleotides align to TRBD1. This CDR3 has 16 residues. Germline V gives CDR1 LGHNT, CDR2 FRNRAP. The CDR3 region is CASGEHRGSGQYTQCF. Written as DNA, the CDR3 is TGTGCTAGTGGGGAACACAGGGGATCAGGACAATATACGCAGTGCTTT.

This clonotype has only one observation. The chain employs TRBV15 and TRBJ1-1; no reliable D call. The CDR3 spans 13 residues. Germline V gene sequence: CDR1 LNHNV, CDR2 YYDKDF (reference sequence). Trimming removed 3 bases at V and 5 bases at J, with 10 bases between. CDR3 DNA: TGTGCCACCAGCAGTAACCGGGAAACTGAAGCTTTCTTT. Encoded protein: CATSSNRETEAFF. Together with reference TRBV15 and TRBJ1-1, the CDR3 gives the full variable domain: DAMVIQNPRYQVTQFGKPVTLSCSQTLNHNVMYWYQQKSSQAPKLLFHYYDKDFNNEADTPDNFQSRRPNTSFCFLDIRSPGLGDTAMYLCATSSNRETEAFFGQGTRLTVV.